The 25 T cell receptor delta chains reported below all come from one sample, sequenced in a study of delta chains in infants with herpesvirus infections. TCR cDNA was made from PBMC RNA with gamma- and delta-chain-specific primers. TCRdb made new clone calls on the RT-PCR reads using CATT. Among 700 to 900 delta-chain clones listed, around 11% were seen once. The specimen comprised peripheral blood, sampled at time point 2 of longitudinal follow-up. The receptor set was obtained from a human donor who was a Ugandan infant, either HIV-exposed or HIV-unexposed (not recorded which).

This clone is large. J is TRDJ2 and V is TRDV2, with 7 positions matching TRDD3. Trimming at V came to 3 bases and at J to 2 bases, leaving 5 bases not matched to a gene. Germline assignment: CDR1 GEAIGNYY and CDR2 EKD. The CDR3 totals 15 residues. CDR3 residues: CACDPLLGLTAQLFF. CDR3 DNA: TGTGCCTGTGACCCCCTACTGGGGTTGACAGCACAACTCTTCTTT.

In its sample, this clone is large. The V call is TRDV1, the J call TRDJ1; D remains unclear. Germline CDR1 is TSWWSYY and CDR2 is QGS. Deletions cut 0 bases from V and 0 bases from J, with 14 bases between. CDR3 size: 17 residues. The CDR3 nucleotides read TGTGCTCTTGGGGAACTAGGGACGGTGCCTTACACCGATAAACTCATCTTT. Its translation is CALGELGTVPYTDKLIF.

V gene TRDV1 combines with J gene TRDJ1; 8 positions match TRDD2. As TCRdb names no J gene, one was assigned here on the basis of a DNA match to germline. J was trimmed by 2 bases and V by 6 bases; bases with no gene match: 38. CDR3 length: 25 residues. Germline V CDR1 and CDR2: TSWWSYY, QGS. CDR3 coding DNA: TGTGCTCTTGGCCTAACTTCCTACAGGGGACCCGAGTGGCCCCCGTACTGGGAAGGTACCGATAAACTCATCTTT. Translating it yields CALGLTSYRGPEWPPYWEGTDKLIF.

By proportion, this clone is large. The J gene was identified as TRDJ1, and no V gene was called; the D call in the table, TRDD3, was not verified against the DNA. This CDR3 has 16 amino acids. CDR3 loop: CANSYGDTQETDKLIF. DNA of the CDR3: TGTGCAAACTCCTACGGGGATACGCAAGAAACCGATAAACTCATCTTT.

About this clone itself: Since a far larger clone is one base different, this is likely a read error. Other DNA variants within this sample encode the same CDR3. This rearrangement joins TRDV1 to TRDJ1; D uncertain. Germline assignment: CDR1 TSWWSYY and CDR2 QGS. Trimming removed 3 bases at V and 7 bases at J, with 15 bases between. CDR3 size: 14 residues. For the CDR3, the DNA is TGTGCTCTTGGGGATCTGTTGGGAGGGCTTAAACTCATCTTT. It is translated as CALGDLLGGLKLIF.

For this clone: This may stem from a read error, because a much larger clone lies one nucleotide away. The gene calls are TRDV1 and TRDJ2; a weak D match, TRDD3 (6 bases). V was clipped by 6 bases and J by 5 bases, with 16 bases between them. The CDR3 totals 15 residues. CDR1 and CDR2 from the germline V gene are TSWWSYY and QGS. CDR3 coding DNA: TGTGCTCTTGGTAGCAATAAGGGGGAAACAGCACAACTCTTCTTT. It specifies CALGSNKGETAQLFF.

In its sample, this clone is medium-sized. The rearrangement joins TRDV1 to TRDJ1; D is possibly TRDD2 (8 bases). CDR3 length: 22 amino acids. Germline CDR1 is TSWWSYY and CDR2 is QGS. V lost 3 bases and J 2 bases, leaving 34 bases between the germline ends. In DNA, the CDR3 is TGTGCTCTTGGGGAGTTTTGGCCTTCCTATGACCTGGGATACAGTGGGACCGATAAACTCATCTTT. Translating gives CALGEFWPSYDLGYSGTDKLIF.

Judged by abundance, this clone is large. The rearrangement joins TRDV1 to TRDJ1; 11 positions agree with TRDD3. Trimming cost V 9 bases and J 1 base; bases outside gene matches: 16. The germline gives CDR1 TSWWSYY, CDR2 QGS. This CDR3 spans 18 amino acids. For the CDR3, the DNA is TGTGCTCTAGATCTTCCGGGCTGGGGGATACAGGCCACCGATAAACTCATCTTT. Its protein is CALDLPGWGIQATDKLIF.

Sample share makes this clone medium-sized. The rearrangement uses TRDV2 and TRDJ1, with TRDD3 matching over 12 bases. CDR3 length: 16 residues. V was pared by 2 bases and J by 3 bases, with 6 bases of the junction left unmatched. The germline V gene has CDR1 GEAIGNYY and CDR2 EKD. The CDR3 region has the DNA TGTGCCTGTGACATACTGGGGGATACCCGGGCCGATAAACTCATCTTT. The encoded protein is CACDILGDTRADKLIF.

This clone is large in the sample. V is TRDV1 and J is TRDJ1; D possibly corresponds to TRDD2 (9 bases). From germline, CDR1 is TSWWSYY and CDR2 QGS. V lost 2 bases and J 2 bases, leaving 36 bases between the germline ends. The CDR3 is made up of 23 amino acids. CDR3 bases: TGTGCTCTTGGGGAAGGTCGCCTTCCTACGCCCTGGGGGACGACTATGGGGACCGATAAACTCATCTTT. It yields the protein CALGEGRLPTPWGTTMGTDKLIF.

This clone rates as medium-sized (0.01 to 0.1%). The chain uses TRDV1 and TRDJ1; weak D call: TRDD2 (5 bases). This CDR3 has 21 amino acids. V was clipped by 0 bases and J by 0 bases, with 26 bases between them. Per germline, CDR1 TSWWSYY and CDR2 QGS. For the CDR3, the DNA is TGTGCTCTTGGGGAACTGGGCTACGATGGTTGGGTCCCTACTTACACCGATAAACTCATCTTT. This gives the protein CALGELGYDGWVPTYTDKLIF.

Comments on this clone: A much more abundant neighbour one base away suggests this may be a read error. The sample has other DNA sequences that encode this CDR3 too. J is TRDJ3 and V is TRDV2; a weak D match, TRDD3 (6 bases). Germline V lookup: CDR1 GEAIGNYY, CDR2 EKD. The CDR3 has 17 residues. The CDR3 here is CACDTVLGSWDTRQMFF. The CDR3 DNA sequence: TGTGCCTGTGACACCGTACTGGGTTCCTGGGACACCCGTCAGATGTTTTTC.

This clone is medium-sized. The V gene is TRDV2, the J gene TRDJ2, with 12 bases aligning to TRDD3. Germline V gene data show CDR1 as GEAIGNYY and CDR2 as EKD. V gave up 0 bases and J gave up 0 bases; unmatched junction bases: 4. The CDR3 has 18 amino acids. As DNA, the CDR3 is TGTGCCTGTGACACCTTACTGGGGGATACTGCTTTGACAGCACAACTCTTCTTT. Protein sequence: CACDTLLGDTALTAQLFF.

By proportion, this clone is large. The chain combines TRAV38-2/DV8 with TRDJ1; no definite D call. The CDR3 contains 16 residues. V was pared by 0 bases and J by 3 bases, with 15 bases between. Per the germline V gene, CDR1 is TSESDYY and CDR2 is QEAYKQQN. CDR3 amino acids: CAYRSAYPLLSDKLIF. CDR3 in DNA: TGTGCTTATAGGAGCGCGTATCCTCTTCTGTCCGATAAACTCATCTTT.

This clone showed up just a few times. V and J are TRDV1 and TRDJ1, with 10 bases identical to TRDD3. The CDR3 length is 19 residues. The trim removed 3 bases at V and 3 bases at J, leaving 16 bases unmatched. Germline loops: CDR1 TSWWSYY, CDR2 QGS. CDR3 bases: TGTGCTCTTGGGGACTTTCTTCCTTTGCTGGGGGATAACCCCGATAAACTCATCTTT. Translation: CALGDFLPLLGDNPDKLIF.

The J gene is TRDJ3, the V gene TRDV2; 12 nucleotides agree with TRDD3. In the absence of a J gene in TCRdb, the DNA was matched to germline to assign it here. This CDR3 is 21 amino acids long. Per germline, CDR1 GEAIGNYY and CDR2 EKD. The junction had 8 bases not matched to a gene; V was cut back by 0 bases and J by 0 bases. In nucleotides, the CDR3 is TGTGCCTGTGACACCGGTTCTGGGGGATACGAGAGCTCCTGGGACACCCGACAGATGTTTTTC. Translated: CACDTGSGGYESSWDTRQMFF.

This clone is large by share. This sample includes further DNA sequences coding for the same CDR3. CDR3 in DNA: TGTGCTCTTGGGGAACTGTGCCGGTGTAACTGGGGGATGAGGACCGATAAACTCATCTTT. Translation gives CALGELCRCNWGMRTDKLIF. The chain recombines TRDV1 with TRDJ1, with TRDD3 identical over 10 bases. CDR3 length: 20 residues. The trim removed 0 bases at V and 2 bases at J, leaving 15 bases unmatched. The germline gives CDR1 TSWWSYY, CDR2 QGS.

This clone is categorized as medium-sized. The chain joins TRDV2 to TRDJ3; 8 bases match TRDD3. V lost 0 bases to trimming and J lost 0 bases; unmatched junction nucleotides: 12. CDR3 length: 21 residues. Germline CDR1 reads GEAIGNYY; CDR2 reads EKD. The CDR3 DNA sequence: TGTGCCTGTGACACCGGCTGGGGGACTCGGGAAAGCTCCTGGGACACCCGACAGATGTTTTTC. It specifies CACDTGWGTRESSWDTRQMFF.

Remarks on this clone: The translation of this DNA and the TCRdb protein of a much larger clone differ at residue 16, probably owing to a read error; the protein shown here is translated from the DNA. The chain has TRDV2 and TRDJ1; 9 nucleotides line up with TRDD3. In the absence of a J gene in TCRdb, the DNA was matched to germline to assign it here. CDR1 is GEAIGNYY, CDR2 EKD, per germline. This CDR3 has 17 amino acids. J gave up 9 bases and V 2 bases, and 18 bases lay outside the gene matches. CDR3 in DNA: TGTGCCTGTGACAAAATTCCTACGGGGATACGGACAGCACAACTCATCTTT. Encoded protein: CACDKIPTGIRTAQLIF.

This clone was picked up a small number of times. A much larger clone lies a single base off, so this may be a read error. The chain recombines TRAV29/DV5 with TRDJ1; D unclear. CDR3 length: 14 amino acids. The V end was cut by 5 bases, the J end by 4 bases, with 18 bases between. Germline V gives CDR1 NSMFDY, CDR2 ISSIKDK. As DNA, the CDR3 is TGTGCAGCCTCCCGGTGGCCCGGGAACGATAAACTCATCTTT. Translating it yields CAASRWPGNDKLIF.

This clone is labeled large. The chain carries TRDV1 and TRDJ1; 7 bases are a match to TRDD3. Germline V gene data show CDR1 as TSWWSYY and CDR2 as QGS. This CDR3 has 17 amino acids. The junction had 9 bases not matched to a gene; V was cut back by 0 bases and J by 2 bases. The CDR3 is CALGELCSWGTTDKLIF. CDR3 DNA sequence: TGTGCTCTTGGGGAACTCTGTTCTTGGGGGACGACCGATAAACTCATCTTT.

The V and J genes are TRDV1 and TRDJ1; TRDD2 agrees at 9 bases. With 7 bases clipped from V and 6 bases from J, the junction kept 24 bases outside the gene matches. Germline V lookup: CDR1 TSWWSYY, CDR2 QGS. CDR3 size: 19 residues. Written as DNA, the CDR3 is TGTGCTCTTGCTGCCTTCCTACGTTCTGGGGGCCCCCAGGGGAATAAACTCATCTTT. Amino acids: CALAAFLRSGGPQGNKLIF.

About this clone itself: A much bigger clone sits one base away, suggesting this may be a read error. The sample carries other DNA sequences with the same CDR3. This chain connects TRDV3 to TRDJ1; 9 positions agree with TRDD3. This CDR3 spans 20 amino acids. Germline values: CDR1 TVYSNPD, CDR2 GDNSRS (reference sequence). Trimming cost V 2 bases and J 0 bases; bases outside gene matches: 22. The chain's CDR3 is CAFYWCLPLGDFQYTDKLIF. The CDR3 region has the DNA TGTGCCTTTTATTGGTGCCTACCCCTGGGGGATTTCCAGTACACCGATAAACTCATCTTT.

Note on this clone: With a far larger clone one base away, a read error is the likely cause. The chain employs TRDV2 and TRDJ3; 11 bases line up with TRDD3. TCRdb gives no J gene; it was assigned here by matching the DNA to germline. The CDR3 consists of 19 residues. Germline CDR1 reads GEAIGNYY; CDR2 reads EKD. The CDR3 DNA follows: TGTTCCTGTGACACCGTACTGGGGGATAACTCCTGGGACACCCGACAGATGTTTTTC. Protein sequence: CSCDTVLGDNSWDTRQMFF.

This clone appeared a few times. A read error is likely here: a far larger clone is one base away. Other DNA variants within this sample encode the same CDR3. This chain links TRDV1 with TRDJ1; a weak D match, TRDD3 (6 bases). Trimming pared 1 base from V and 2 bases from J, leaving 26 bases between. This CDR3 is built from 20 residues. Germline V lookup: CDR1 TSWWSYY, CDR2 QGS. CDR3 nucleotide sequence: TGTGCTCTTGGGGAACCCGAGTGGCCCCCGTACTGGGAAGGGACCGATAAACTCATCTTT. Residues: CALGEPEWPPYWEGTDKLIF.